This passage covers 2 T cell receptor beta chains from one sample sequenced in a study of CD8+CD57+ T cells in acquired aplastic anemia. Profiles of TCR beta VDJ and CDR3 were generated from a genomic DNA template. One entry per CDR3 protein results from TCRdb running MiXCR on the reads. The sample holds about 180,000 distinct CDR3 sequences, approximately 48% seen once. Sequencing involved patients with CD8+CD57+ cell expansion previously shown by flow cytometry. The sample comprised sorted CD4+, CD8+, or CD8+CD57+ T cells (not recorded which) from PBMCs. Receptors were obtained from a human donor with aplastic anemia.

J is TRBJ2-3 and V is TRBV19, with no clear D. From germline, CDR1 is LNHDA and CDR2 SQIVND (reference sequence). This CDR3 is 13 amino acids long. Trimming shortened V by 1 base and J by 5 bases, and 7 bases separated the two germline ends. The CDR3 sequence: CASSIVLLDTQYF. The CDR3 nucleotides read TGTGCCAGTAGTATAGTCCTATTAGATACGCAGTATTTT.

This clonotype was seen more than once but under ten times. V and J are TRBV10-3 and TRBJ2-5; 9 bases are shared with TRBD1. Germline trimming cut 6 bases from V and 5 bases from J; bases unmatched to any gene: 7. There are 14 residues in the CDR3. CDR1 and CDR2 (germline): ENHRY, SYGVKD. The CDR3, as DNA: TGTGCCATCAGGGAGACAGGGGGTCTTGAGACCCAGTACTTC. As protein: CAIRETGGLETQYF.